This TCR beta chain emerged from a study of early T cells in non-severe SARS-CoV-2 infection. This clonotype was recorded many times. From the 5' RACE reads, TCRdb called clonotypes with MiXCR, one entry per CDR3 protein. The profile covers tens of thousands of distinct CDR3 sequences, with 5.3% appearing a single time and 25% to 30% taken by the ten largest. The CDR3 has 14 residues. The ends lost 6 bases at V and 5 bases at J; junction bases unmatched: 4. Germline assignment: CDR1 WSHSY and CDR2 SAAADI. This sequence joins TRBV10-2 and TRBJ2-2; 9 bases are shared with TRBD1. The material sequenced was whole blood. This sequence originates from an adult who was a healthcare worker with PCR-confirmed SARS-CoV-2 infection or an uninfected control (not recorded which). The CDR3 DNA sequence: TGCGCCAGCAGCGGACAGGGGTTTACCGGGGAGCTGTTTTTT. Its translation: CASSGQGFTGELFF.